This T cell receptor (beta chain) was documented in a study of T cells in tuberculosis. The protocol was immunoSEQ multiplex PCR, while the TCRdb copy is restricted to in-frame clones and leaves out a portion. The repertoire includes 20,000 to 25,000 clones, just over 90% of them detected once, and 17% sits in the top ten. This CDR3 spans 16 amino acids. The V and J ends lost 8 bases and 3 bases respectively, with 21 bases between them. CDR1 and CDR2 from the germline V gene are KGHSH and LQKENI. The clonotype comes from a donor aged 10 to 29 with latent tuberculosis or without tuberculosis infection. Some clones in this sample may be carry-over from other donors' samples. The rearrangement uses TRBV18 and TRBJ2-3; D is possibly TRBD1 (6 bases). Sequences were obtained from PBMCs. Written as DNA, the CDR3 is TGTGCCAGCCAAGTCGTAAGGGGGATGTCGACAGATACGCAGTATTTT. This encodes CASQVVRGMSTDTQYF.